This T cell receptor (beta chain) appears in the sequencing data of a study of identifying expanded T cells in peripheral blood. The assay was immunoSEQ multiplex PCR, and TCRdb's table has in-frame clones only and misses some. The sample consists of fewer than 85,000 clones, about 88% of them appearing once. Collection occurred without any documented infections or immune events in donors. About this clone itself: What it binds is not known. Its ends do not fully match the called genes, so a read error is possible.

Study-wide points: Technical replicates showed around 1.2 changed clones; approximately 2 weeks around 15; four weeks 19. Two-week clone count variance significantly increased as total template count grew.

The CDR3 contains 15 residues. What was sequenced was blood. The TCR was taken from a person aged 18 to 75 in good health. The V and J genes are TRBV5-3 and TRBJ2-2; 11 nucleotides match TRBD1. TRBV5-3 falls under the ORF class, with uncertain function. CDR3 DNA sequence: TGTGCCAGAAGCTCGGACAGGGGGCGAATCGGGGAGCTGCTTTTT. Its translation: CARSSDRGRIGELLF.